The clone carrying this T cell receptor beta chain was seen more than once but under ten times. Antigen unknown. Generated by immunoSEQ multiplex PCR, the TCRdb table keeps only in-frame clones and is missing some. The table records 120,000 to 150,000 clones, more than 70% of them present only once. This CDR3 has 16 amino acids. Between the trimmed V and J ends, which lost 1 base and 5 bases, there was a span of 18 bases. The germline gives CDR1 SGHDT, CDR2 YYEEEE. This record belongs to a study of T cell responses to AZD1222 COVID-19 vaccine. The study, taken as a whole, reports: All repertoire sampling was performed exclusively after the peak T cell response.

The chain combines TRBV5-6 with TRBJ1-1; D remains ambiguous. The receptor's source is an adult who received the AZD1222 COVID-19 vaccine. The source was peripheral blood, collected 28 days after the second AZD1222 dose. The CDR3 loop reads CASSLTTLGGVTEAFF. As DNA, the CDR3 is TGTGCCAGCAGCTTGACGACCCTAGGAGGTGTGACTGAAGCTTTCTTT.